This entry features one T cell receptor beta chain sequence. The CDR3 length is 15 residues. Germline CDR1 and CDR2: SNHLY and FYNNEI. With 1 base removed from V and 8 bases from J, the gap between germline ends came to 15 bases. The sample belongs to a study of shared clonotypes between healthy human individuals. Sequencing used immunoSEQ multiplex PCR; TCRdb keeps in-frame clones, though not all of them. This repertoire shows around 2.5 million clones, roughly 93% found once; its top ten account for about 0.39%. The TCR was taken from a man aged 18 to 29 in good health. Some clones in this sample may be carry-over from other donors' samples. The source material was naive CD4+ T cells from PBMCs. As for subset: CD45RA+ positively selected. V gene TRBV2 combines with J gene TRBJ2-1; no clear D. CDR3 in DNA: TGTGCCAGCAGTGAAGATTCGACCCGATGGCATGAGCAGTTCTTC. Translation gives CASSEDSTRWHEQFF.